The sequence of this T cell receptor beta chain was determined in a study of blood T cells in healthy people across ages (dated by TCRdb to the mid-2010s). General notes on the study: In model experiments, template switching captured roughly one uniquely barcoded TCR beta cDNA molecule for every two T cells. To track age-related changes in TCR beta repertoire diversity, the study relied on deep sequencing normalized with unique cDNA molecular identifiers. Four age groups were formed from the donors: young (average approximately 15 years), middle-aged (approximately 41), aged (62) and long-lived (82). To avoid experimental bias, donors of different ages were spread randomly across the sequencing lanes. Two additional independent replicas of 1 million unique cDNA reads from the same blood draw were analyzed for two donors (one aged 18 to 30 and one aged 80 or older). The full study reports these points: Observed TCR beta diversity per million T cells fell roughly linearly with age, and a significant reduction was already apparent by age around 36. Conclusive comparison of naive and antigen-experienced compartments was prevented by the profiling of bulk unsorted PBMCs. Because the CMV infection status of the donors was unknown, age-related changes in expanded clonotypes may potentially have been confounded. A strong correlation was found between observed TCR beta diversity and the percentage of naive T cells measured by flow cytometry. Compared with the aged group, the long-lived group had more naive CD4+ T cells, fewer expanded clones and increased TCR diversity, suggesting age selection. Estimates of total diversity from one million sequenced T cells were regarded as lower bounds and underestimates.

Systemically healthy Caucasian individuals from Russia, over 30 in total and aged roughly 6 to 100 years, were included as donors. Each donor gave approximately 9.3 milliliters of peripheral blood, collected into EDTA-treated Vacutainer tubes. Ficoll-Paque density-gradient centrifugation was used to isolate PBMCs, with at least 6 million obtained per sample. Total RNA, at least 5 micrograms per sample, was extracted from PBMCs with Trizol reagent. Naive CD45RAhigh/CD27high T cell percentages were measured by flow cytometry on a PBMC aliquot from every donor. Remarks on this clonotype: Its antigen has not been determined. No quality values exist for individual bases; no much larger clone is one base distant.

Receptor libraries were prepared by 5' RACE. The sample was run on an Illumina HiSeq 2500. A second PCR of roughly 7 to 11 cycles was run with a J-beta primer mix and a sample-barcoded 5' primer. A template-switch 5' adaptor carrying 12 random nucleotides introduced a unique molecular identifier onto each TCR beta cDNA molecule. At least 3 million CDR3-containing paired-end reads were obtained from each sample. The Mint cDNA synthesis kit, primed by a TRBC-specific oligonucleotide, was used to synthesize first-strand cDNA from all RNA. After uracil-DNA glycosylase treatment, a first 18-cycle PCR used universal primers M1SS and BC2_uni_R on all cDNA. The paper's processing steps were these. For normalization, 1 million high-quality reads, each with a distinct molecular identifier, were randomly selected from each sample. Reads sharing molecular identifiers were discarded rather than binned into consensus sequences. MiTCR, set to a Q25 quality threshold and the strictest error-elimination algorithm, was used for CDR3 identification, clonotype clustering and error correction. A nonparametric unseen species model with Euler transformation was used to estimate lower-bound total TCR beta diversity. The public sequencing data were trimmed at Q25 with fastp and processed into clonotypes with MiXCR by TCRdb, which kept only in-frame beta chains. Rows are combined by CDR3 protein, so each entry shows the most common genes and DNA. It is TCRdb's table, rather than the study itself, that gives the V and J calls and clone size. Within this sample are 600,000 or so distinct CDR3 sequences, with roughly 48% of them counted one time only. Roughly 24% of the sample belongs to the ten largest clones.

From the germline V gene, CDR1 is SQVTM and CDR2 is ANQGSEA. The CDR3 goes from the cysteine to the phenylalanine over 13 residues. Kept here is only the CDR3 DNA, which spans 39 bases and is read in frame from base 1. The V end loses 7 bases and the J end loses 1 base, and a stretch of 13 bases separates them. Rearrangement joined TRBV29-1 to TRBJ1-1; matching of 6 bases hints at TRBD1 as the D gene. The sample consisted of blood. This TCR was sampled from a man older than 75 in good health. Here is the DNA: TGCAGCGAAGCGGGACACCCGAACACTGAAGCTTTCTTT. Its translation reads: CSEAGHPNTEAFF. The reference TRBV29-1 and TRBJ1-1 proteins fill in what lies around the CDR3, so the full variable domain reads SAVISQKPSRDICQRGTSLTIQCQVDSQVTMMFWYRQQPGQSLTLIATANQGSEATYESGFVIDKFPISRPNLTFSTLTVSNMSPEDSSIYLCSEAGHPNTEAFFGQGTRLTVV.